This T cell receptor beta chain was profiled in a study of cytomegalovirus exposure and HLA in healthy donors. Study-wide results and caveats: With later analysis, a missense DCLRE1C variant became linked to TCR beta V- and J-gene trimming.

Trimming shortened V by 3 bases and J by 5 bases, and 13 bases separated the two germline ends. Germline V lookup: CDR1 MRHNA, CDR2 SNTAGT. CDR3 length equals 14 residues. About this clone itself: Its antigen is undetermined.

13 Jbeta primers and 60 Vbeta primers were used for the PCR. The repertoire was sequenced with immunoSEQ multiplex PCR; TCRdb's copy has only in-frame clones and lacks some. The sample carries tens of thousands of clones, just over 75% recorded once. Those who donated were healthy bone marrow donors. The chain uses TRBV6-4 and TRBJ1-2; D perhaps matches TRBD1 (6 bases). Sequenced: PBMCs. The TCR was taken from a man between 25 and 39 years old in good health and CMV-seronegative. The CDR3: CASSESVGAYGYTF. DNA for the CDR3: TGTGCCAGCAGTGAGTCAGTGGGGGCGTATGGCTACACCTTC.